The 2 T cell receptor beta chains given below trace back to one sample, sequenced in a study of blood T cell repertoires in COVID-19. Profiling relied on immunoSEQ multiplex PCR, and the TCRdb table lists in-frame clones only, not all of them. The table shows tens of thousands of clones, with about 86% occurring only once. What was sequenced was peripheral blood. The receptors were sampled from a man in his fifties or sixties with acute or convalescent COVID-19.

The J gene is TRBJ1-1, the V gene TRBV5-1; D gene ambiguous. This CDR3 has 12 amino acids. The V gene's germline CDR1 is SGHRS and CDR2 YFSETQ. V dropped 6 bases and J dropped 0 bases, with 6 bases sitting between them. The CDR3 region is CASKLMNTEAFF. The CDR3 bases are TGCGCCAGCAAACTTATGAACACTGAAGCTTTCTTT.

This clone was detected only a few times. Written as DNA, the CDR3 is TGTGCCAGCCGACTCGACAGCTCTGGAAACACCATATATTTT. This encodes CASRLDSSGNTIYF. V and J are TRBV6-5 and TRBJ1-3, with D tentatively TRBD1 (5 bases). This CDR3 comprises 14 residues. V lost 8 bases to trimming and J lost 0 bases, with 11 bases between them. CDR1 is MNHEY, CDR2 SVGAGI, per germline.